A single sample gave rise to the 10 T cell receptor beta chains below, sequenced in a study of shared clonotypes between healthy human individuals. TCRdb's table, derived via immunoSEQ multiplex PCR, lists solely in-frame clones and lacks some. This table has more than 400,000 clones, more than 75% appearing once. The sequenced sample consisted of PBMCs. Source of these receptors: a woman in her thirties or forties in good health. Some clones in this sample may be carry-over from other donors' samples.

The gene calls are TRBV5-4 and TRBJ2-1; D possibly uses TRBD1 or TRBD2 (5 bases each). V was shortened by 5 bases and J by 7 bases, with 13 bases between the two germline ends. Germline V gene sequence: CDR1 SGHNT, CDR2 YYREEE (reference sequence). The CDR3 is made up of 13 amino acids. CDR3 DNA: TGTGCCAGCAGTTACTCCTGGGGGAATGAGCAGTTCTTC. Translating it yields CASSYSWGNEQFF.

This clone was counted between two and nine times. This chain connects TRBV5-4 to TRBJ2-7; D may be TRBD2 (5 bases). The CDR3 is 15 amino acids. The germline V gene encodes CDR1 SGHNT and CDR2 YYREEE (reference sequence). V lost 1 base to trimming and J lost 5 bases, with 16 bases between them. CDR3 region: CASSLSGVSGDEQYF. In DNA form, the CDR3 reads TGTGCCAGCAGCTTGTCCGGGGTTTCGGGCGACGAGCAGTACTTC.

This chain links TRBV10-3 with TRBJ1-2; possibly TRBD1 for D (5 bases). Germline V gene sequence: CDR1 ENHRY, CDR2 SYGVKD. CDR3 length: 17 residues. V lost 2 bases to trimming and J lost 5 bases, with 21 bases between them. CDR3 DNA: TGTGCCATCAGTGAGGGGGGGAACAGTTATGTCTTTTATGGCTACACCTTC. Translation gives CAISEGGNSYVFYGYTF.

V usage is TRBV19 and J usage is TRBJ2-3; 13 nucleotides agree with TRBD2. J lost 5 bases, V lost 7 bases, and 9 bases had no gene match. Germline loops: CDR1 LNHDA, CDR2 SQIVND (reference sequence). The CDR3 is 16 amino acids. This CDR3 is CASIRTSGSLVDTQYF. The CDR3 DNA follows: TGTGCCAGTATCCGGACTAGCGGGAGTTTGGTAGATACGCAGTATTTT. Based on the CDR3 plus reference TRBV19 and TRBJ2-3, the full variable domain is DGGITQSPKYLFRKEGQNVTLSCEQNLNHDAMYWYRQDPGQGLRLIYYSQIVNDFQKGDIAEGYSVSREKKESFPLTVTSAQKNPTAFYLCASIRTSGSLVDTQYFGPGTRLTVL.

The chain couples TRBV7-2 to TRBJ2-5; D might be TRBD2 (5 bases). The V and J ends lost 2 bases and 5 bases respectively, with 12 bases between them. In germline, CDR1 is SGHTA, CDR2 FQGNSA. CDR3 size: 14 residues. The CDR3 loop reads CASSLSGSGETQYF. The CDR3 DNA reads TGTGCCAGCAGCTTAAGCGGCTCCGGGGAGACCCAGTACTTC.

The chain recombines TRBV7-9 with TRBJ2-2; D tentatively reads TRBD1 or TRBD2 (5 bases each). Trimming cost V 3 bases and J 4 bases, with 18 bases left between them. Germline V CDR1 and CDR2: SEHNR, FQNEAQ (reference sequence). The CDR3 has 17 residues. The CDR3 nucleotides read TGTGCCAGCAGCTTTTTGGCTGGGACCCCGAGCACCGGGGAGCTGTTTTTT. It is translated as CASSFLAGTPSTGELFF.

CDR3 residues: CASTRVGENYEQYF. The CDR3 nucleotides are TGTGCCAGCACCCGGGTAGGGGAGAACTACGAGCAGTACTTC. The J gene is TRBJ2-7, the V gene TRBV5-6, with D perhaps TRBD1 or TRBD2 (5 bases each). The CDR3 covers 14 residues. The V end was cut by 6 bases, the J end by 3 bases, with 16 bases between. The germline V gene encodes CDR1 SGHDT and CDR2 YYEEEE.

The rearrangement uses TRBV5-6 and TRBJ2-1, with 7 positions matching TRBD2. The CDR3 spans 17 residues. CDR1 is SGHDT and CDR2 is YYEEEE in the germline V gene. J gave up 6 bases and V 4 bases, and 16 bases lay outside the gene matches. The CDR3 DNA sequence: TGTGCCAGCAGCCCGCAGGGACGCGGGAGAGCTTTCAATGAGCAGTTCTTC. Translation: CASSPQGRGRAFNEQFF.

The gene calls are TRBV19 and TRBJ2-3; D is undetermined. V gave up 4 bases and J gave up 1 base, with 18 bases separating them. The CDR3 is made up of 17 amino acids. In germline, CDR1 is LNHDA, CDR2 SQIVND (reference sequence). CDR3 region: CASSTRDTGLRTDTQYF. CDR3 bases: TGTGCCAGTAGTACCCGAGACACCGGGCTCCGCACAGATACGCAGTATTTT.

The CDR3 nucleotides read TGTGCCATCAGCCCTACGGACAGGGACCCTGTGGGCGAGCAGTACTTC. This gives the protein CAISPTDRDPVGEQYF. The genes are TRBV10-3 and TRBJ2-7; 8 nucleotides line up with TRBD1. V dropped 6 bases and J dropped 6; count of bases not matched to a gene: 16. The CDR3 consists of 16 residues. Germline V gives CDR1 ENHRY, CDR2 SYGVKD.